Listed below are T cell receptor beta chains from one sample, sequenced in a study of T cell clones after liver transplantation. Assay: immunoSEQ multiplex PCR; the TCRdb copy retains only in-frame clones and omits some. This sample has roughly 15,000 clones, with 80% to 95% found just once. The specimen comprised CD8+ T cells from blood, sampled before liver transplant. Receptor source: a human donor who received a liver transplant. Each CDR3 is given with its conserved first and last residue. D genes are given only for firm matches. Some rows mark clone size as missing; the rest say once, few, many or name a class of expanded clone.

d_call	v_call	clone_size	j_call	cdr3_aa	cdr3_nt
TRBD1	TRBV6-6	-	TRBJ1-1	CASSFRDRGWDTEAFF	TGTGCCAGCAGTTTCCGGGACAGGGGATGGGACACTGAAGCTTTCTTT
-	TRBV7-3	once	TRBJ1-5	CASSLRGNSNQPQHF	TGTGCCAGCAGCTTACGAGGGAATAGCAATCAGCCCCAGCATTTT
-	TRBV10-2	-	TRBJ2-3	CASSEDQGLTTTDTQYF	TGCGCCAGCAGTGAAGACCAGGGACTGACTACCACAGATACGCAGTATTTT
TRBD2	TRBV4-1	-	TRBJ2-7	CASSRPGTSGVDEQYF	TGCGCCAGCAGCCGACCCGGGACTAGTGGCGTCGACGAGCAGTACTTC
-	TRBV28	-	TRBJ1-2	CASGLISGGYGYTF	TGTGCCAGCGGTTTGATCTCAGGCGGCTATGGCTACACCTTC
-	TRBV7-8	-	TRBJ1-4	CASSLDETPATNEKLFF	TGTGCCAGCAGCTTAGATGAGACCCCTGCAACTAATGAAAAACTGTTTTTT
TRBD2	TRBV6-1	-	TRBJ2-7	CASSWTSGAYEQYF	TGTGCCAGCAGTTGGACTAGCGGTGCCTACGAGCAGTACTTC
TRBD2	TRBV5-8	-	TRBJ2-3	CASSPGLAETDTQYF	TGTGCCAGCAGCCCAGGACTAGCAGAAACAGATACGCAGTATTTT
-	TRBV5-6	-	TRBJ2-3	CASLEGINTDTQYF	TGTGCCAGCCTTGAGGGAATCAACACAGATACGCAGTATTTT
-	TRBV9	-	TRBJ2-7	CASSRGYEQYF	TGTGCCAGCAGCCGGGGATACGAGCAGTACTTC
-	TRBV4-1	-	TRBJ2-5	CASSQSEPITGTQYF	TGCGCCAGCAGCCAATCGGAGCCGATCACGGGGACCCAGTACTTC
-	TRBV14	-	TRBJ2-4	CASSQEGQGIRKNIQYF	TGTGCCAGCAGCCAAGAAGGGCAGGGAATTCGCAAAAACATTCAGTACTTC
-	TRBV19	-	TRBJ2-7	CASSIGLTYEQYF	TGTGCCAGTAGTATAGGGCTTACCTACGAGCAGTACTTC
-	TRBV15	-	TRBJ2-7	CATSTGGSPYEQYF	TGTGCCACCAGCACGGGCGGTTCACCCTACGAGCAGTACTTC
TRBD1	TRBV5-6	-	TRBJ2-1	CASSGGTGVGEQFF	TGTGCCAGCAGCGGAGGGACAGGGGTTGGTGAGCAGTTCTTC
-	TRBV7-3	-	TRBJ2-7	CASSAGVGAYEQYF	TGTGCCAGCAGCGCCGGGGTCGGGGCCTACGAGCAGTACTTC
-	TRBV19	-	TRBJ1-5	CASSGGQLSNQPQHF	TGTGCCAGTAGTGGGGGCCAGTTGAGCAATCAGCCCCAGCATTTT
-	TRBV18	-	TRBJ2-5	CASSPTGTYGGETQYF	TGTGCCAGCTCACCAACAGGGACCTACGGTGGGGAGACCCAGTACTTC
TRBD2	TRBV15	-	TRBJ2-1	CATSRVAGGPNEQFF	TGTGCCACCAGCAGAGTCGCGGGAGGGCCCAATGAGCAGTTCTTC
-	TRBV7-2	-	TRBJ2-2	CASSLESVRIYTGELFF	TGTGCCAGCAGCTTAGAATCGGTCAGGATTTACACCGGGGAGCTGTTTTTT
TRBD1	TRBV2	-	TRBJ2-7	CASSEGTGTGLGYEQYF	TGTGCCAGCAGTGAAGGTACGGGGACAGGGCTCGGCTACGAGCAGTACTTC
TRBD1	TRBV2	-	TRBJ1-1	CASTPGTGNTHIEAFF	TGTGCCAGCACCCCCGGGACAGGGAATACTCATATAGAAGCTTTCTTT
-	TRBV27	-	TRBJ2-1	CASSLSGTYNEQFF	TGTGCCAGCAGTTTATCGGGCACTTACAATGAGCAGTTCTTC
-	TRBV7-2	-	TRBJ1-1	CASSLDGFAKSEGAFF	TGTGCCAGCAGCTTAGATGGGTTCGCCAAATCCGAGGGAGCTTTCTTT
-	TRBV6-5	-	TRBJ2-7	CASSYSFTSEQYF	TGTGCCAGCAGTTACTCTTTCACGAGCGAGCAGTACTTC
TRBD1	TRBV4-1	-	TRBJ1-1	CASSQVGIAGMRQGAGTEAFF	TGCGCCAGCAGCCAAGTCGGAATAGCCGGAATGCGGCAGGGGGCAGGTACTGAAGCTTTCTTT
-	TRBV29-1	-	TRBJ2-1	CSVECPLALDRNEQFF	TGCAGCGTTGAATGCCCCCTGGCCCTAGATCGGAATGAGCAGTTCTTC
TRBD1	TRBV23-1	-	TRBJ1-5	CASSQGDRADQPQHF	TGCGCCAGCAGTCAAGGAGACAGGGCGGATCAGCCCCAGCATTTT
TRBD1	TRBV7-2	-	TRBJ2-1	CASSLIPDRVGNEQFF	TGTGCCAGCAGCTTAATCCCGGACAGGGTTGGTAATGAGCAGTTCTTC
-	TRBV27	-	TRBJ2-2	CASSLRRDSYSGAGELFF	TGTGCCAGCAGTTTAAGAAGGGACAGCTACTCGGGGGCCGGGGAGCTGTTTTTT
TRBD2	TRBV6-5	-	TRBJ2-7	CASSYSDRGDYEQYF	TGTGCCAGCAGTTACTCGGACCGGGGGGACTACGAGCAGTACTTC
TRBD2	TRBV4-3	-	TRBJ2-3	CASSQDASGSTDTQYF	TGCGCCAGCAGCCAAGATGCTAGCGGGAGCACAGATACGCAGTATTTT
TRBD2	TRBV7-9	large	TRBJ2-7	CASSPPSGSYEQYF	TGTGCCAGCAGTCCACCTAGCGGGAGCTACGAGCAGTACTTC
TRBD1	TRBV27	few	TRBJ1-5	CASSLYGDRAFNQPQHF	TGTGCCAGCAGTTTATACGGCGACAGGGCTTTCAATCAGCCCCAGCATTTT
-	TRBV6-1	once	TRBJ2-3	CASSEVVAASTDTQYF	TGTGCCAGCAGTGAAGTAGTAGCGGCTAGCACAGATACGCAGTATTTT
TRBD2	TRBV9	once	TRBJ2-1	CASSVPTSGSSYNEQFF	TGTGCCAGCAGCGTCCCTACTAGCGGGAGCTCCTACAATGAGCAGTTCTTC
TRBD2	TRBV27	-	TRBJ2-7	CASSPRGTSGSYEQYF	TGTGCCAGCAGTCCAAGGGGGACTAGCGGGTCCTACGAGCAGTACTTC
-	TRBV6-1	-	TRBJ2-7	CASSDPGYEQYF	TGTGCCAGCAGTGACCCTGGGTACGAGCAGTACTTC
TRBD2	TRBV18	-	TRBJ2-7	CASSTAGLAGVGEQYF	TGTGCCAGCTCAACCGCGGGACTAGCGGGAGTAGGGGAGCAGTACTTC
-	TRBV6-5	-	TRBJ2-1	CASSYSRGGATEQFF	TGTGCCAGCAGTTACTCTAGGGGGGGCGCCACTGAGCAGTTCTTC
TRBD2	TRBV9	once	TRBJ2-1	CASSVALAGEYNEQFF	TGTGCCAGCAGCGTAGCCCTAGCGGGAGAGTACAATGAGCAGTTCTTC
-	TRBV21-1	-	TRBJ2-7	CASGPRGRPSYEQYF	TGTGCCAGCGGGCCTCGTGGAAGACCCTCTTACGAGCAGTACTTC
TRBD2	TRBV4-2	-	TRBJ2-7	CASSREAGGSYEQYF	TGTGCCAGCAGCCGAGAGGCGGGAGGGTCCTACGAGCAGTACTTC
-	TRBV9	-	TRBJ2-7	CASSVGSRQGGEQYF	TGTGCCAGCAGCGTAGGCTCCCGGCAGGGCGGTGAGCAGTACTTC
TRBD1	TRBV28	-	TRBJ2-5	CASTQGVEETQYF	TGTGCCAGCACCCAGGGGGTCGAAGAGACCCAGTACTTC
-	TRBV27	-	TRBJ2-3	CASSLLQGGADTQYF	TGTGCCAGCAGTTTATTGCAAGGGGGAGCAGATACGCAGTATTTT
-	TRBV4-1	-	TRBJ2-5	CASSHLLGEKETQYF	TGCGCCAGCAGCCACCTACTTGGGGAAAAAGAGACCCAGTACTTC
-	TRBV9	-	TRBJ1-1	CASSPDDLTEAFF	TGTGCCAGCAGCCCTGACGACCTTACTGAAGCTTTCTTT
-	TRBV7-9	-	TRBJ2-7	CASSSSGRPYEQYF	TGTGCCAGCAGCTCTTCCGGGAGACCCTACGAGCAGTACTTC
-	TRBV27	-	TRBJ2-6	CASSLEGSGANVLTF	TGTGCCAGCAGTTTGGAGGGCTCTGGGGCCAACGTCCTGACTTTC
-	TRBV19	-	TRBJ2-7	CASRGDVDYEQYF	TGTGCCAGCAGGGGGGACGTGGACTACGAGCAGTACTTC
-	TRBV28	-	TRBJ2-7	CASSLVGSTYEQYF	TGTGCCAGCAGTTTAGTGGGGTCTACCTACGAGCAGTACTTC
TRBD1	TRBV10-3	-	TRBJ2-7	CAISEFDLRDRVYEQHF	TGTGCCATCAGTGAGTTCGACCTCCGGGACAGGGTCTACGAGCAGCACTTC
-	TRBV5-6	-	TRBJ2-2	CASSLGGLVNTGELFF	TGTGCCAGCAGCTTGGGGGGACTGGTGAACACCGGGGAGCTGTTTTTT
TRBD2	TRBV4-1	-	TRBJ2-5	CASSLERTSGTGTQYF	TGCGCCAGCAGCCTCGAGAGGACTAGCGGAACTGGGACCCAGTACTTC
TRBD2	TRBV4-1	-	TRBJ2-7	CASSQGFASGSYEQYF	TGCGCCAGCAGCCAAGGGTTCGCTAGCGGGAGCTACGAGCAGTACTTC
TRBD2	TRBV11-3	-	TRBJ2-7	CASSLDRTSGLEQYF	TGTGCCAGCAGCTTAGATCGTACTAGCGGCTTAGAGCAGTACTTC
TRBD2	TRBV7-2	-	TRBJ2-3	CASSLVLAVSDTQYF	TGTGCCAGCAGCTTAGTACTAGCGGTCTCGGATACGCAGTATTTT
-	TRBV27	-	TRBJ2-2	CASSLGRLNTGELFF	TGTGCCAGCAGTTTGGGCAGGTTGAACACCGGGGAGCTGTTTTTT